A selection of T cell receptor beta chains follows, all from one sample in a study of blood T cell repertoires in COVID-19. The method was immunoSEQ multiplex PCR; TCRdb's version includes in-frame clones alone and lacks a portion of them. The profile shows some 320,000 clones, roughly nine tenths of them singletons. Input material: PBMCs or T cells enriched from blood (not recorded which). These receptors were collected from a man between 60 and 70 years old who had recovered from COVID-19. Both conserved end residues are part of each CDR3. D genes are given only for firm matches. For some rows the clone size is stated as once, few or many, or as a class when expanded; others skip it.

size: .
V: TRBV28
J: TRBJ1-5
D: .
CDR3: CASSGGGQHQPQHF
DNA: TGTGCCAGCAGTGGGGGGGGCCAACATCAGCCCCAGCATTTT

size: .
V: TRBV21-1
J: TRBJ2-6
D: .
CDR3: CASSKDTGTGNGSSGANVLTF
DNA: TGTGCCAGCAGCAAGGATACCGGGACAGGGAACGGGAGCTCTGGGGCCAACGTCCTGACTTTC

size: .
V: TRBV19
J: TRBJ2-7
D: TRBD1
CDR3: CASSIGTGGYEQYF
DNA: TGTGCCAGTAGTATTGGCACAGGGGGATACGAGCAGTACTTC

size: .
V: TRBV5-4
J: TRBJ1-3
D: .
CDR3: CASSLDQGRVNTIYF
DNA: TGTGCCAGCAGCTTGGATCAGGGAAGGGTTAACACCATATATTTT

size: .
V: TRBV5-6
J: TRBJ1-1
D: .
CDR3: CASSSPGRDTEAFF
DNA: TGTGCCAGCAGCTCCCCTGGCCGGGACACTGAAGCTTTCTTT

size: once
V: TRBV11-3
J: TRBJ2-1
D: .
CDR3: CASSLGAGSNEQFF
DNA: TGTGCCAGCAGCCTAGGGGCCGGATCGAATGAGCAGTTCTTC

size: .
V: TRBV7-9
J: TRBJ2-7
D: TRBD2
CDR3: CASSSTSGLFEQYF
DNA: TGTGCCAGCAGCTCGACTAGCGGGCTCTTCGAGCAGTACTTC

size: .
V: TRBV11-1
J: TRBJ2-1
D: .
CDR3: CASSFQGEQFF
DNA: TGTGCCAGCAGCTTCCAGGGGGAGCAGTTCTTC

size: once
V: TRBV6-5
J: TRBJ2-7
D: .
CDR3: CASSATPRYEQYF
DNA: TGTGCCAGCAGCGCAACTCCTAGGTACGAGCAGTACTTC

size: .
V: TRBV4-1
J: TRBJ2-1
D: TRBD2
CDR3: CASSQGFKRGLYNEQFF
DNA: TGCGCCAGCAGCCAAGGCTTTAAGCGGGGGTTATACAATGAGCAGTTCTTC

size: .
V: TRBV30
J: TRBJ1-5
D: .
CDR3: CAWSVLSNQPQHF
DNA: TGTGCCTGGAGTGTCCTTAGCAATCAGCCCCAGCATTTT

size: .
V: TRBV30
J: TRBJ1-2
D: TRBD1
CDR3: CAWGQGGYGYTF
DNA: TGTGCCTGGGGACAGGGGGGCTATGGCTACACCTTC

size: .
V: TRBV18
J: TRBJ2-1
D: TRBD2
CDR3: CASSRGLAGVNEQFF
DNA: TGTGCCAGCTCACGGGGACTAGCGGGAGTGAATGAGCAGTTCTTC

size: .
V: TRBV10-3
J: TRBJ2-2
D: TRBD2
CDR3: CAISGAGDSTGELFF
DNA: TGTGCCATCAGTGGGGCGGGAGATTCCACCGGGGAGCTGTTTTTT

size: .
V: TRBV3-1/TRBV3-2
J: TRBJ1-1
D: .
CDR3: CASSQALGSAEAFF
DNA: TGTGCCAGCAGCCAAGCTCTGGGGAGCGCTGAAGCTTTCTTT

size: few
V: TRBV5-1
J: TRBJ1-1
D: .
CDR3: CASSPGQHGGNTEAFF
DNA: TGCGCCAGCAGCCCGGGACAACACGGCGGGAACACTGAAGCTTTCTTT

size: .
V: TRBV9
J: TRBJ2-2
D: TRBD2
CDR3: CASSEGGLAGKNTGELFF
DNA: TGTGCCAGCAGCGAGGGGGGACTAGCGGGGAAGAACACCGGGGAGCTGTTTTTT

size: once
V: TRBV7-2
J: TRBJ2-3
D: TRBD2
CDR3: CASPGLAGGTDTQYF
DNA: TGTGCCAGCCCGGGACTAGCGGGGGGCACAGATACGCAGTATTTT

size: .
V: TRBV11-1
J: TRBJ2-1
D: .
CDR3: CASSYDLNNEQFF
DNA: TGTGCCAGCAGCTACGACTTGAACAATGAGCAGTTCTTC

size: .
V: TRBV3-1/TRBV3-2
J: TRBJ1-5
D: .
CDR3: CASSQGWGVGQPQHF
DNA: TGTGCCAGCAGCCAAGGATGGGGGGTTGGTCAGCCCCAGCATTTT

size: .
V: TRBV9
J: TRBJ1-1
D: .
CDR3: CASSVGPQGNTEAFF
DNA: TGTGCCAGCAGCGTAGGCCCACAGGGGAACACTGAAGCTTTCTTT

size: .
V: TRBV15
J: TRBJ1-1
D: .
CDR3: CATSSYNRQNTEAFF
DNA: TGTGCCACCAGCAGCTATAACAGGCAGAACACTGAAGCTTTCTTT

size: .
V: TRBV6-5
J: TRBJ2-5
D: TRBD2
CDR3: CASTAPGGQETQYF
DNA: TGTGCCAGCACAGCGCCGGGGGGGCAAGAGACCCAGTACTTC

size: few
V: TRBV9
J: TRBJ2-7
D: TRBD2
CDR3: CASSGSSGSGEQYF
DNA: TGTGCCAGCAGCGGGTCTAGCGGGAGCGGCGAGCAGTACTTC

size: .
V: TRBV14
J: TRBJ2-5
D: .
CDR3: CASSQDSSFATQYF
DNA: TGTGCCAGCAGCCAAGATTCTAGTTTTGCGACCCAGTACTTC

size: .
V: TRBV27
J: TRBJ2-7
D: .
CDR3: CASARSGTNSYEQYF
DNA: TGTGCCAGCGCACGATCCGGGACAAACTCCTACGAGCAGTACTTC

size: .
V: TRBV19
J: TRBJ2-5
D: .
CDR3: CASSPAQGQETQYF
DNA: TGTGCCAGTAGCCCGGCACAGGGACAAGAGACCCAGTACTTC

size: .
V: TRBV6-2/TRBV6-3
J: TRBJ2-5
D: .
CDR3: CASSSPTGWTFTEETQYF
DNA: TGTGCCAGCAGTTCTCCGACCGGTTGGACATTCACAGAAGAGACCCAGTACTTC

size: .
V: TRBV29-1
J: TRBJ2-1
D: TRBD2
CDR3: CSVAGGGGREQFF
DNA: TGCAGCGTTGCGGGCGGGGGGGGCCGTGAGCAGTTCTTC

size: .
V: TRBV11-3
J: TRBJ1-3
D: .
CDR3: CASSPGTTGNTIYF
DNA: TGTGCCAGCAGCCCCGGGACTACTGGAAACACCATATATTTT

size: .
V: TRBV7-6
J: TRBJ1-4
D: .
CDR3: CASSLRGQDRAPNEKLFF
DNA: TGTGCCAGCAGCTTAAGAGGGCAGGATAGAGCCCCGAATGAAAAACTGTTTTTT

size: .
V: TRBV19
J: TRBJ2-1
D: .
CDR3: CASSRWTGRDNEQFF
DNA: TGTGCCAGTAGTAGATGGACAGGGAGGGACAATGAGCAGTTCTTC

size: .
V: TRBV4-1
J: TRBJ2-1
D: TRBD1
CDR3: CASSLQGAFLNEQFF
DNA: TGCGCCAGCAGCCTACAGGGGGCGTTTCTCAATGAGCAGTTCTTC

size: .
V: TRBV21-1
J: TRBJ2-7
D: .
CDR3: CASSSPGFYEQYF
DNA: TGTGCCAGCAGCTCCCCGGGATTCTACGAGCAGTACTTC

size: once
V: TRBV10-2
J: TRBJ1-1
D: TRBD1
CDR3: CASRIRTGDTEAFF
DNA: TGCGCCAGCAGAATAAGGACAGGGGACACTGAAGCTTTCTTT

size: .
V: TRBV5-1
J: TRBJ2-5
D: .
CDR3: CASSLVGGANQETQYF
DNA: TGCGCCAGCAGCTTGGTAGGCGGGGCAAATCAAGAGACCCAGTACTTC

size: .
V: TRBV5-4
J: TRBJ1-1
D: .
CDR3: CASSSGGGTEAFF
DNA: TGTGCCAGCAGCTCAGGAGGAGGCACTGAAGCTTTCTTT

size: .
V: TRBV5-4
J: TRBJ2-3
D: .
CDR3: CASSLPGASTDTQYF
DNA: TGTGCCAGCAGCCTCCCAGGGGCGAGCACAGATACGCAGTATTTT

size: .
V: TRBV23-1
J: TRBJ1-5
D: .
CDR3: CASSQGGGCNQPQHF
DNA: TGCGCCAGCAGTCAGGGGGGGGGCTGCAATCAGCCCCAGCATTTT

size: few
V: TRBV7-2
J: TRBJ1-4
D: TRBD1
CDR3: CASSLVGDRAEKLFF
DNA: TGTGCCAGCAGCTTAGTGGGGGACAGGGCCGAAAAACTGTTTTTT

size: .
V: TRBV3-1/TRBV3-2
J: TRBJ1-2
D: .
CDR3: CASSQAQAASTF
DNA: TGTGCCAGCAGCCAAGCCCAAGCGGCTTCCACCTTC

size: once
V: TRBV6-5
J: TRBJ1-2
D: .
CDR3: CASRAIVTAHYGYTF
DNA: TGTGCCAGCAGGGCGATCGTGACAGCCCACTATGGCTACACCTTC

size: .
V: TRBV20-1
J: TRBJ1-5
D: .
CDR3: CSARTPGAQHF
DNA: TGCAGTGCCCGGACCCCCGGGGCCCAGCATTTT

size: .
V: TRBV4-1
J: TRBJ2-7
D: TRBD2
CDR3: CASSQGGSGSYEQYF
DNA: TGCGCCAGCAGCCAAGGCGGTAGCGGGAGCTACGAGCAGTACTTC

size: .
V: TRBV2
J: TRBJ1-1
D: .
CDR3: CASKKSGTEAFF
DNA: TGTGCCAGCAAAAAGTCCGGGACTGAAGCTTTCTTT

size: .
V: TRBV24-1
J: TRBJ2-5
D: .
CDR3: CATSESTKYQETQYF
DNA: TGTGCCACCAGTGAGTCGACAAAATACCAAGAGACCCAGTACTTC

size: .
V: TRBV11-2
J: TRBJ1-1
D: .
CDR3: CASSLSYTEAFF
DNA: TGTGCCAGCAGCTTATCCTACACTGAAGCTTTCTTT

size: .
V: TRBV6-5
J: TRBJ2-7
D: .
CDR3: CASSPWQGSEQYF
DNA: TGTGCCAGCAGTCCCTGGCAGGGTTCCGAGCAGTACTTC

size: .
V: TRBV6-4
J: TRBJ2-6
D: .
CDR3: CASSGSSGANVLTF
DNA: TGTGCCAGCAGCGGGAGCTCTGGGGCCAACGTCCTGACTTTC

size: .
V: TRBV15
J: TRBJ1-2
D: TRBD1
CDR3: CATSRPGQGGLYGYTF
DNA: TGTGCCACCAGCAGACCCGGACAGGGAGGTCTATATGGCTACACCTTC

size: .
V: TRBV27
J: TRBJ1-5
D: TRBD1
CDR3: CASSPRTGNQPQHF
DNA: TGTGCCAGCAGTCCCCGGACAGGGAATCAGCCCCAGCATTTT

size: once
V: TRBV11-2
J: TRBJ1-2
D: TRBD1
CDR3: CASSLLFPSRDRSRGYTF
DNA: TGTGCCAGCAGCTTACTATTCCCAAGCCGGGACAGGTCGCGTGGCTACACCTTC

size: .
V: TRBV19
J: TRBJ2-1
D: .
CDR3: CASSIQVVGYNEQFF
DNA: TGTGCCAGTAGTATACAGGTCGTAGGTTACAATGAGCAGTTCTTC

size: .
V: TRBV7-2
J: TRBJ2-7
D: .
CDR3: CASSYSPKREQYF
DNA: TGTGCCAGCAGCTACAGCCCCAAAAGGGAGCAGTACTTC

size: .
V: TRBV11-3
J: TRBJ2-4
D: TRBD2
CDR3: CASSAHTSGNIQYF
DNA: TGTGCCAGCAGCGCCCACACTAGCGGCAATATTCAGTACTTC

size: .
V: TRBV11-3
J: TRBJ2-3
D: TRBD2
CDR3: CASSSGTSGRSTDTQYF
DNA: TGTGCCAGCAGCTCAGGGACTAGCGGGAGGAGCACAGATACGCAGTATTTT